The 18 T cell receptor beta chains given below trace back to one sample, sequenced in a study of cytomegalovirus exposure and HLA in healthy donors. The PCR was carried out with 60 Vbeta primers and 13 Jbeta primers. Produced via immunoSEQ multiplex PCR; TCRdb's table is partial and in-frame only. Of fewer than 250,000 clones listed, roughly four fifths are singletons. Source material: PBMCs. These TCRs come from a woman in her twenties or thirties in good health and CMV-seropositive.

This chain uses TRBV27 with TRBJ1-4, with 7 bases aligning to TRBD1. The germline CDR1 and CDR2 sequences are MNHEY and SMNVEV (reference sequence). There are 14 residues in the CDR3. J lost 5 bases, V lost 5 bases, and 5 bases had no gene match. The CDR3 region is CASSLGQKNEKLFF. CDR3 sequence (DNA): TGTGCCAGCAGTCTGGGACAGAAGAATGAAAAACTGTTTTTT.

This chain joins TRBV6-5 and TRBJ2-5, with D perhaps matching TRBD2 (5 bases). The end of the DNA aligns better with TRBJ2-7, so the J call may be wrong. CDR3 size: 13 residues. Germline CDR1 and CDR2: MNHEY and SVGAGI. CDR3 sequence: CASNTRSSHEQYF. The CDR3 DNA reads TGTGCCAGCAACACTAGATCATCCCACGAGCAGTACTTC.

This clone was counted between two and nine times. The CDR3 nucleotides are TGTGCCACCCGGTTAGCTAACTATGGCTACACCTTC. Protein: CATRLANYGYTF. V usage is TRBV28 and J usage is TRBJ1-2; D is ambiguous. Trimming left V 10 bases short and J 0 bases short, with 9 bases between. Germline V gene sequence: CDR1 MDHEN, CDR2 SYDVKM. The CDR3 extends over 12 amino acids.

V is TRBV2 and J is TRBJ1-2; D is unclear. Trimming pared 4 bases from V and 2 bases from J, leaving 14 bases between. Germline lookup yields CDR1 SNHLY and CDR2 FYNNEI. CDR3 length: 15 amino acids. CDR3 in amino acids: CASSVAGGGNYGYTF. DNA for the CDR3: TGTGCCAGCAGTGTGGCAGGAGGCGGGAACTATGGCTACACCTTC.

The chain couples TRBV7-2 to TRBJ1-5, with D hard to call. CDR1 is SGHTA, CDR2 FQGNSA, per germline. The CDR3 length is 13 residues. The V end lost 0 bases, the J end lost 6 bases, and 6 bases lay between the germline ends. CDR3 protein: CASSLAGAQPQHF. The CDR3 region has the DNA TGTGCCAGCAGCTTAGCGGGAGCTCAGCCCCAGCATTTT.

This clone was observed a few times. The CDR3 region has the DNA TGTGCCAGCAGCCCCGGCAGGGGACAGATGTACCAAGAGACCCAGTACTTC. Its translation: CASSPGRGQMYQETQYF. The chain is built from TRBV9 and TRBJ2-5; 7 bases are shared with TRBD1. The CDR3 covers 17 residues. V dropped 4 bases and J dropped 0; count of bases not matched to a gene: 12. Germline CDR1 SGDLS, CDR2 YYNGEE.

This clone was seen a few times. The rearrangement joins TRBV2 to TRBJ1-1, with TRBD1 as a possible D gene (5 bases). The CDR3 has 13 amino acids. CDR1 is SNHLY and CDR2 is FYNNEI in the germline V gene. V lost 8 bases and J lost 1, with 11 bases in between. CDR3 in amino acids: CASEFQGNTEAFF. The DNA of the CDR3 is TGTGCCAGCGAATTCCAGGGGAACACTGAAGCTTTCTTT.

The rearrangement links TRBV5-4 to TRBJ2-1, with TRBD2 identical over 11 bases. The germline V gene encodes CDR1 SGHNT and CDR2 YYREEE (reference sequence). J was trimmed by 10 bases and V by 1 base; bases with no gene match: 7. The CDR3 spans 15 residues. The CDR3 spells CASSLTSGGPLEQFF. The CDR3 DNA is TGTGCCAGCAGCTTGACTAGCGGGGGCCCTTTAGAGCAGTTCTTC. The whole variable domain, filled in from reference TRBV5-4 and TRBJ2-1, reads ETGVTQSPTHLIKTRGQQVTLRCSSQSGHNTVSWYQQALGQGPQFIFQYYREEENGRGNFPPRFSGLQFPNYSSELNVNALELDDSALYLCASSLTSGGPLEQFFGPGTRLTVL.

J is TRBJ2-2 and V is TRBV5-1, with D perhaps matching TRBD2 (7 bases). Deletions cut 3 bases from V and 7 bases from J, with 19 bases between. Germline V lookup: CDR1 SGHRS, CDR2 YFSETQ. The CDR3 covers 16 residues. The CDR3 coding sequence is TGCGCCAGCAGCTGGGGACGGGGGGCATTCGGCGGGGAGCTGTTTTTT. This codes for CASSWGRGAFGGELFF.

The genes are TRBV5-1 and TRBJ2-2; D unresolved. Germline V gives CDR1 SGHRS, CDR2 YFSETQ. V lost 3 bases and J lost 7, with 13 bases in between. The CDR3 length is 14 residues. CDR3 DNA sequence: TGCGCCAGCAGCTCGGGTCAGTCGGGCGGGGAGCTGTTTTTT. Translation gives CASSSGQSGGELFF.

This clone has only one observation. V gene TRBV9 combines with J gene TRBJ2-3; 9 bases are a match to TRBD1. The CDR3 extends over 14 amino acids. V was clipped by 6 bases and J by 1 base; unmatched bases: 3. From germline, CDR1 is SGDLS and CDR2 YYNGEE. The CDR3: CASNRGLRTDTQYF. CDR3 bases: TGTGCCAGCAACAGGGGGCTGCGCACAGATACGCAGTATTTT.

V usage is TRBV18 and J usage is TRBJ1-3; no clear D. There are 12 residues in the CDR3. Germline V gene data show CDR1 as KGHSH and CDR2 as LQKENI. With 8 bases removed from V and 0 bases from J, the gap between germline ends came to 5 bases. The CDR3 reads CASQNSGNTIYF. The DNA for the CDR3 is TGTGCCAGCCAAAACTCTGGAAACACCATATATTTT.

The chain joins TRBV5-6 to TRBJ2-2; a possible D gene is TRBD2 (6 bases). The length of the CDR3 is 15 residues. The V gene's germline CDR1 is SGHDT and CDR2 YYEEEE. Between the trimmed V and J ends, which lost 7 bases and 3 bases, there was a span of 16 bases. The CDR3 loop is CASCSLGTDTGELFF. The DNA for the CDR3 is TGTGCCAGCTGTTCGCTCGGGACTGACACCGGGGAGCTGTTTTTT.

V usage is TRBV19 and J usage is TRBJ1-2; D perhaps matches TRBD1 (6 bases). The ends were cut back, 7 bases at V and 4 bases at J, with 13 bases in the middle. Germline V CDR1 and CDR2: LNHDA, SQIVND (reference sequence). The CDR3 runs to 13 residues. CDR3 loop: CASTLQGPYGYTF. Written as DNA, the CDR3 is TGTGCCAGTACTTTACAGGGACCCTATGGCTACACCTTC.

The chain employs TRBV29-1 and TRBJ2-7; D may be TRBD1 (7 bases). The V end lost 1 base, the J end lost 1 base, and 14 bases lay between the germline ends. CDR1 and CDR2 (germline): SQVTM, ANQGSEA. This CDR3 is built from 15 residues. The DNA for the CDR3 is TGCAGCGTTGAAGGACAGGGAGGTGGATCCTACGAGCAGTACTTC. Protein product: CSVEGQGGGSYEQYF.

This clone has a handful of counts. CDR3 DNA: TGTGCCAGTAATCCACGAGAGGGAGATACGCAGTATTTT. Amino acid sequence: CASNPREGDTQYF. The chain employs TRBV19 and TRBJ2-3, with D perhaps matching TRBD2 (5 bases). Germline V gene data show CDR1 as LNHDA and CDR2 as SQIVND (reference sequence). The V and J ends lost 7 bases and 5 bases respectively, with 13 bases between them. The CDR3 covers 13 residues.

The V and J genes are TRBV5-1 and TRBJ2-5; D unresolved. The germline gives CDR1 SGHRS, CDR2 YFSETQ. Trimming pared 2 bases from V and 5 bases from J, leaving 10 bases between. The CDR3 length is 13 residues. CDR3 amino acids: CASSLMNGETQYF. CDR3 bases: TGCGCCAGCAGCTTAATGAACGGGGAGACCCAGTACTTC.

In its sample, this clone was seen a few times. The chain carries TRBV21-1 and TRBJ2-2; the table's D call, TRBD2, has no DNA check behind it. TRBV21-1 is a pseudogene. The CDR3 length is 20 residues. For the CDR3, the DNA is TGTGCCAGCAGCGTCTCCGGAGGGACTAGGGGTTTAAGGGGCACCGGGGAGCTGTTTTTT. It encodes CASSVSGGTRGLRGTGELFF.